The 29 T cell receptor beta chains below were found in one sample sequenced in a study of T cell changes during pregnancy in multiple sclerosis (dated by TCRdb to between 2018 and 2021). Libraries came from the immunoSEQ multiplex PCR assay. TCRdb limited this immuneACCESS table to in-frame rearrangements with V and J called. A share of clones is missing; checked studies link under half to unresolved V genes, and the rest is unexplained. This sample has 42,000 or so clones in its table, and 90% of those were observed once. Of the sample, 10% is held by the ten largest clones. The material sequenced was CD8+ T cells from peripheral blood mononuclear cells, taken in the first trimester of pregnancy. The receptors here all came from a female donor with multiple sclerosis, enrolled in a pregnancy study.

This clone was observed a single time. The chain is built from TRBV27 and TRBJ2-1; D is uncertain. V lost 5 bases to trimming and J lost 4 bases, with 18 bases between them. Germline values: CDR1 MNHEY, CDR2 SMNVEV (reference sequence). The CDR3 has 16 residues. CDR3 sequence (DNA): TGTGCCAGCAGTATGACGTTAGAACGGGTTTACAATGAGCAGTTCTTC. Amino acid sequence: CASSMTLERVYNEQFF.

V and J are TRBV7-6 and TRBJ2-1; 15 nucleotides line up with TRBD2. V dropped 2 bases and J dropped 10; count of bases not matched to a gene: 12. CDR3 size: 18 residues. Germline V gene lookup returns CDR1 SGHVS and CDR2 FNYEAQ. In DNA, the CDR3 is TGTGCCAGCAGCTTAAGGAGCCGCGGACTAGCGGGAGGGCTGGAGCAGTTCTTC. Protein sequence: CASSLRSRGLAGGLEQFF.

The chain is built from TRBV10-3 and TRBJ2-7; no clear D gene. V lost 5 bases and J 7 bases, leaving 9 bases between the germline ends. The germline CDR1 and CDR2 sequences are ENHRY and SYGVKD. The CDR3 runs 11 residues. The CDR3, as DNA: TGTGCCATCAGTTTGGGCCGGGAGCAGTACTTC. Translated: CAISLGREQYF.

J is TRBJ2-3 and V is TRBV9, with TRBD2 identical over 9 bases. The J segment lost 2 bases and the V segment lost 4 bases, leaving 5 bases of the junction unmatched. This CDR3 spans 15 amino acids. Germline-derived CDR1 and CDR2 are SGDLS and YYNGEE. CDR3 in amino acids: CASSPSGAPTDTQYF. CDR3 bases: TGTGCCAGCAGCCCTAGCGGGGCACCCACAGATACGCAGTATTTT.

The chain joins TRBV4-2 to TRBJ2-3, with 11 positions matching TRBD1. Germline CDR1 is LGHNA and CDR2 is YNFKEQ. The CDR3 is 16 amino acids. Trimming at V came to 0 bases and at J to 4 bases, leaving 3 bases not matched to a gene. The CDR3 sequence: CASSQDLGQGADTQYF. In nucleotides, the CDR3 is TGTGCCAGCAGCCAAGATTTGGGACAGGGGGCAGATACGCAGTATTTT.

Concerning this clone itself: At one boundary the junction diverges from the germline segment, which might be a read error. This sequence joins TRBV10-1 and TRBJ2-5; D is unresolved. The germline gives CDR1 WNHNN, CDR2 SYGVQD (reference sequence). This CDR3 region has 9 residues. The CDR3 protein is CANQETQYF. The CDR3, as DNA: TGCGCCAACCAGGAGACCCAGTACTTC.

To note about this clone: It may be a read error: a sequence one base away is much more abundant. This chain uses TRBV4-3 with TRBJ2-6; the D gene is possibly TRBD1 (6 bases). CDR3 length equals 17 residues. Germline-derived CDR1 and CDR2 are LGHNA and YSLEER. The chain's CDR3 is CASGQETGGSGANVLTF. In DNA form, the CDR3 reads TGCGCCAGCGGCCAGGAGACAGGAGGCTCTGGGGCCAACGTCCTGACTTTC.

The chain recombines TRBV4-2 with TRBJ1-1, with D possibly TRBD1 on 6 matching bases. CDR1 LGHNA and CDR2 YNFKEQ come from the germline V gene. The CDR3 spans 14 residues. V lost 7 bases and J lost 8, with 20 bases in between. For the CDR3, the DNA is TGTGCCAGCAAGCCTGGGGAGGGGGAGGTGGAAGCTTTCTTT. It is translated as CASKPGEGEVEAFF.

The chain is built from TRBV7-3 and TRBJ2-5; D is possibly TRBD2 (6 bases). The germline gives CDR1 SGHTA, CDR2 FQGTGA. The CDR3 loop spans 15 amino acids. V was clipped by 0 bases and J by 5 bases, with 13 bases between them. Here the CDR3 reads CASSLTELAGETQYF. Here the CDR3 DNA reads TGTGCCAGCAGCTTAACGGAACTCGCGGGGGAGACCCAGTACTTC.

The V and J genes are TRBV7-6 and TRBJ2-7, with TRBD2 matching 15 bases. The germline gives CDR1 SGHVS, CDR2 FNYEAQ. This CDR3 has 16 amino acids. Germline trimming cut 4 bases from V and 6 bases from J; bases unmatched to any gene: 7. CDR3 protein: CASSSTWTSGRAEQYF. CDR3 DNA sequence: TGTGCCAGCAGCTCGACCTGGACTAGCGGGAGGGCCGAGCAGTACTTC.

The rearrangement links TRBV27 to TRBJ2-5; tentative D call: TRBD2 (6 bases). V lost 4 bases and J lost 4, with 16 bases in between. Germline values: CDR1 MNHEY, CDR2 SMNVEV (reference sequence). The length of the CDR3 is 15 residues. The chain's CDR3 is CASSSRAGRGETQYF. CDR3 coding DNA: TGTGCCAGCAGTTCTAGAGCGGGTAGGGGAGAGACCCAGTACTTC.

The chain combines TRBV5-6 with TRBJ2-3; 8 bases are shared with TRBD2. The CDR3 covers 14 residues. In germline, CDR1 is SGHDT, CDR2 YYEEEE. Trimming took 4 bases from V and 5 from J; bases not matched to a gene: 6. CDR3 nucleotide sequence: TGTGCCAGCAGCCTGGGACTAGGGGAAGATACGCAGTATTTT. This gives the protein CASSLGLGEDTQYF.

The V gene is TRBV6-5, the J gene TRBJ2-7; no definite D call. From germline, CDR1 is MNHEY and CDR2 SVGAGI. The CDR3 sequence is 13 residues long. Trimming removed 0 bases from V and 2 bases from J, with 5 bases in between. CDR3 DNA sequence: TGTGCCAGCAGTTACTCAACAGCCTACGAGCAGTACTTC. Translation gives CASSYSTAYEQYF.

CDR3 amino acids: CASSLGSWASTDTQYF. For the CDR3, the DNA is TGTGCCAGCAGCTTAGGGTCTTGGGCAAGCACAGATACGCAGTATTTT. The V gene is TRBV11-2, the J gene TRBJ2-3, with D hard to call. The CDR3 extends over 16 amino acids. Germline values: CDR1 SGHAT, CDR2 FQNNGV. V gave up 1 base and J gave up 0 bases, with 11 bases separating them.

This rearrangement joins TRBV27 to TRBJ2-7; weak D call: TRBD2 (6 bases). V lost 5 bases to trimming and J lost 3 bases, with 11 bases between them. CDR1 MNHEY and CDR2 SMNVEV come from the germline V gene (reference sequence). This CDR3 has 13 amino acids. The CDR3 nucleotides are TGTGCCAGCAGTCCCGGGGGAAACTACGAGCAGTACTTC. Translating it yields CASSPGGNYEQYF.

The V and J genes are TRBV10-2 and TRBJ1-3; D is possibly TRBD1 (5 bases). The CDR3 has 17 residues. Trimming left V 2 bases short and J 2 bases short, with 16 bases between. Germline loops: CDR1 WSHSY, CDR2 SAAADI. The CDR3 DNA sequence: TGCGCCAGCAGTGAGCTTCCTGACAGCCCTGCTGGAAACACCATATATTTT. Protein product: CASSELPDSPAGNTIYF.

V is TRBV6-5 and J is TRBJ2-1; possible D gene TRBD1, 6 bases. The V gene's germline CDR1 is MNHEY and CDR2 SVGAGI. V was cut by 6 bases and J by 1 base, with 13 bases left in between. This CDR3 is 15 amino acids long. This CDR3 reads CASSLGQTSYNEQFF. CDR3 coding DNA: TGTGCCAGCAGCTTAGGACAGACGTCCTACAATGAGCAGTTCTTC.

The J gene is TRBJ2-7, the V gene TRBV6-5; 7 bases agree with TRBD1. Unmatched junction bases numbered 3, after V lost 6 bases and J lost 1 base. Germline CDR1 MNHEY, CDR2 SVGAGI. The CDR3 consists of 13 residues. DNA for the CDR3: TGTGCCAGCAGACCGGGACAGTCCTACGAGCAGTACTTC. Translating gives CASRPGQSYEQYF.

V and J are TRBV27 and TRBJ2-7, with D perhaps matching TRBD1 (6 bases). The CDR3 loop spans 15 amino acids. V gave up 3 bases and J gave up 4 bases, with 16 bases separating them. Germline CDR1 is MNHEY and CDR2 is SMNVEV (reference sequence). The CDR3 nucleotides are TGTGCCAGCAGTTTGGGGGCCACTTTGCGGTACGAGCAGTACTTC. The encoded protein is CASSLGATLRYEQYF.

The chain combines TRBV27 with TRBJ2-5; D unresolved. Germline V gives CDR1 MNHEY, CDR2 SMNVEV (reference sequence). The CDR3 consists of 14 residues. Trimming cost V 2 bases and J 7 bases, with 14 bases left between them. CDR3: CASSLGQSRSTQYF. The CDR3 bases are TGTGCCAGCAGTTTAGGGCAGTCCAGGTCGACCCAGTACTTC.

The chain employs TRBV29-1 and TRBJ1-2; perhaps TRBD1 as D (5 bases). The CDR3 has 14 amino acids. Germline CDR1 is SQVTM and CDR2 is ANQGSEA. Trimming took off 4 bases at V and 3 bases at J, with 15 bases between the two ends. The CDR3 coding sequence is TGCAGCGTTGTTCTGGACGACAGACACTATGGCTACACCTTC. It codes for CSVVLDDRHYGYTF.

In its sample, this clone was seen once. V usage is TRBV9 and J usage is TRBJ2-5, with TRBD2 identical over 10 bases. CDR3 length: 15 residues. V gave up 0 bases and J gave up 5 bases; unmatched junction bases: 4. Per the germline V gene, CDR1 is SGDLS and CDR2 is YYNGEE. The CDR3 DNA follows: TGTGCCAGCAGCGTAGGGACTAGCGGTCTGGAGACCCAGTACTTC. Protein sequence: CASSVGTSGLETQYF.

V usage is TRBV4-2 and J usage is TRBJ2-5; 9 bases align to TRBD2. Germline assignment: CDR1 LGHNA and CDR2 YNFKEQ. The J segment lost 4 bases and the V segment lost 1 base, leaving 10 bases of the junction unmatched. CDR3 length equals 17 residues. CDR3 in DNA: TGTGCCAGCAGCCAAGTTAGTTCGGCGGGAGGGGGAGAGACCCAGTACTTC. Its protein product is CASSQVSSAGGGETQYF.

This chain connects TRBV27 to TRBJ2-7; D is perhaps TRBD1 (5 bases). The germline gives CDR1 MNHEY, CDR2 SMNVEV (reference sequence). Trimming took off 3 bases at V and 2 bases at J, with 17 bases between the two ends. This CDR3 is built from 16 residues. The CDR3: CASSFKFPGFPYEQYF. CDR3 DNA: TGTGCCAGCAGTTTTAAGTTTCCAGGGTTCCCCTACGAGCAGTACTTC.

The V and J genes are TRBV7-2 and TRBJ1-1; D not resolved. V lost 5 bases to trimming and J lost 1 base, with 14 bases between them. The germline V gene has CDR1 SGHTA and CDR2 FQGNSA. CDR3 length equals 15 residues. The CDR3 here is CASSPRTGPNTEAFF. The CDR3 nucleotides are TGTGCCAGCAGCCCCCGGACTGGCCCGAACACTGAAGCTTTCTTT.

This clone appeared a single time. This chain uses TRBV9 with TRBJ1-2; 10 nucleotides line up with TRBD1. Looked up from germline, CDR1 is SGDLS and CDR2 is YYNGEE. With 3 bases clipped from V and 8 bases from J, the junction kept 13 bases outside the gene matches. This CDR3 contains 16 residues. CDR3 protein: CASSAGTGVSSIGYTF. CDR3 bases: TGTGCCAGCAGCGCCGGGACAGGGGTGTCGTCGATCGGCTACACCTTC.

The chain has TRBV28 and TRBJ1-5, with D unresolved. The CDR3 contains 17 residues. CDR1 and CDR2 (germline): MDHEN, SYDVKM. Trimming cost V 3 bases and J 10 bases, with 25 bases left between them. As DNA, the CDR3 is TGTGCCAGCAGTTTTCCCACGGTGGGCAGGCTAATCGTACCCCAGCATTTT. Protein product: CASSFPTVGRLIVPQHF.

CDR3 DNA: TGCGCCAGCAGTACAGGCAACTCCTACGAGCAGTACTTC. This translates into CASSTGNSYEQYF. The chain combines TRBV10-1 with TRBJ2-7; D perhaps matches TRBD1 (5 bases). This CDR3 has 13 residues. CDR1 is WNHNN and CDR2 is SYGVQD in the germline V gene (reference sequence). Trimming left V 5 bases short and J 0 bases short, with 8 bases between.

This clone was observed a single time. The rearrangement links TRBV7-9 to TRBJ1-1, with D possibly being TRBD1 (6 bases). Germline CDR1 is SEHNR and CDR2 is FQNEAQ (reference sequence). The CDR3 totals 15 residues. Trimming cost V 1 base and J 8 bases, with 17 bases left between them. The CDR3 coding sequence is TGTGCCAGCAGCTTAGTTCTAGGACAGAGGTCCGAAGCTTTCTTT. Amino acid sequence: CASSLVLGQRSEAFF.